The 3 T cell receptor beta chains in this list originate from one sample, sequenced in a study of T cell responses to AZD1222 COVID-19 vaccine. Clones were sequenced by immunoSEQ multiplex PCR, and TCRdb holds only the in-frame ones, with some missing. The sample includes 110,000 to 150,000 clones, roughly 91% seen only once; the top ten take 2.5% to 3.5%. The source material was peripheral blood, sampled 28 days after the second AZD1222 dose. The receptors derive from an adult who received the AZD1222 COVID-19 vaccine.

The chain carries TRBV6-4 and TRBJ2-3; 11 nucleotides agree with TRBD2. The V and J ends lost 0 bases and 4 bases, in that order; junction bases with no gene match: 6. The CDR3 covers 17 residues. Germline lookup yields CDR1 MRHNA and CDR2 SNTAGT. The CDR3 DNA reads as TGTGCCAGCAGTGACTCGTTTACTAGCGGGAGTCCAGATACGCAGTATTTT. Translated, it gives CASSDSFTSGSPDTQYF.

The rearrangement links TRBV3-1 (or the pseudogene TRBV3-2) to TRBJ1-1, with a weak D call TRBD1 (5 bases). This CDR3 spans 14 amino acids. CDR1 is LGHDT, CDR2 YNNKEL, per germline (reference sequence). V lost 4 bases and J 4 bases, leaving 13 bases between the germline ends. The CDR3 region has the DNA TGTGCCAGCAGCCGCGGGTGGGGGGGCACTGAAGCTTTCTTT. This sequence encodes CASSRGWGGTEAFF.

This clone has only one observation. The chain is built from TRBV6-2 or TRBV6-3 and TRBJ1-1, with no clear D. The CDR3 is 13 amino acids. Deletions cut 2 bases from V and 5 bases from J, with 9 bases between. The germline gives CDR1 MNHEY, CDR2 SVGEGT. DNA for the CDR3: TGTGCCAGCAGTTACCCAAGGTGGACTGAAGCTTTCTTT. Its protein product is CASSYPRWTEAFF.